This TCR beta chain derives from a study of OX40 agonist ivuxolimab in advanced cancers. Comments on this clone: The target antigen is unknown.

CDR3 size: 15 residues. CDR1 and CDR2 from the germline V gene are SGHRS and YFSETQ. V shed 2 bases and J 0 bases; nucleotides not matched to a gene: 3. TCRdb keeps only in-frame clones here, not all; method: immunoSEQ multiplex PCR. The sample consists of around 76,000 clones, around nine tenths of them appearing once. General study points: Antigen specificity of clonally expanded peripheral T cells was not established.

The receptor was isolated from an adult with an advanced solid tumor such as melanoma, head and neck, liver or kidney cancer. This sample comprised CD4+ or CD8+ T cells sorted from blood, obtained in a trial of the OX40 agonist ivuxolimab. This rearrangement joins TRBV5-1 to TRBJ2-3; TRBD2 matches 7 bases. CDR3 sequence reads: CASSFSGQSTDTQYF. The CDR3 region has the DNA TGCGCCAGCAGCTTTAGCGGGCAGAGCACAGATACGCAGTATTTT.